This T cell receptor beta chain was observed in a study of shared clonotypes between healthy human individuals. Naive CD8 cells lacked CD45RO and underwent positive selection for CCR7, leaving out terminally differentiated effector memory CD45RA+ cells. Clones were read by immunoSEQ multiplex PCR, and TCRdb kept only the in-frame ones, dropping some. The table shows over 2 million clones, with about 95% occurring only once. The study's findings and limits: Naive subsets, compared against memory subsets, generally had larger estimated richness values. Despite large depth, sorted-subset datasets appeared incompletely sequenced.

The V gene lost 0 bases and the J gene lost 2 bases, with 13 bases spanning the gap. Germline V lookup: CDR1 SGDLS, CDR2 YYNGEE. The CDR3 totals 16 residues. With regard to this clone: The antigen is undetermined.

This chain links TRBV9 with TRBJ2-3; maybe TRBD2 (6 bases). The sequenced sample was naive CD8+ T cells sorted from blood. This clonotype was obtained from a man younger than 35 in good health. CDR3 in amino acids: CASSVGGDFNTDTQYF. The CDR3 DNA reads as TGTGCCAGCAGCGTAGGTGGGGACTTCAACACAGATACGCAGTATTTT.